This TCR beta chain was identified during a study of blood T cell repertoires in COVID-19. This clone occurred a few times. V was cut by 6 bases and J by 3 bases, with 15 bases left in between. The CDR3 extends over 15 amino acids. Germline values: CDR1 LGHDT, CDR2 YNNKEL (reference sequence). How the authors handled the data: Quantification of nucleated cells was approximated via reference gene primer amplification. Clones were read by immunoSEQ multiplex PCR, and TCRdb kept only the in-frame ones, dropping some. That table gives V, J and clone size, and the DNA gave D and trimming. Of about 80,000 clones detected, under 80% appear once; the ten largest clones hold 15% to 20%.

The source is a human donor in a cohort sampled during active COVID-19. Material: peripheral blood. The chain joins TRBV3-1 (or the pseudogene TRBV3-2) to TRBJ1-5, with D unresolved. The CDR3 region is CASSPNVGINQPQHF. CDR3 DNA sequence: TGTGCCAGCAGTCCCAACGTGGGCATCAATCAGCCCCAGCATTTT.